These 22 T cell receptor beta chains originate from one sample sequenced in a study of T cell responses to AZD1222 COVID-19 vaccine. The method was immunoSEQ multiplex PCR; TCRdb's version includes in-frame clones alone and lacks a portion of them. The sample shows around 100,000 clones, approximately 90% of them seen only once. The starting material was peripheral blood, obtained on day 0 of AZD1222 vaccination. Every receptor here comes from an adult in good health.

The V gene is TRBV6-5, the J gene TRBJ1-2; 12 bases line up with TRBD1. With 6 bases clipped from V and 8 bases from J, the junction kept 10 bases outside the gene matches. CDR1 and CDR2 (germline): MNHEY, SVGAGI. There are 15 residues in the CDR3. The CDR3 region is CASRAGTGGLRGYTF. The DNA for the CDR3 is TGTGCCAGCAGAGCCGGGACAGGGGGCTTGCGGGGCTACACCTTC.

The V gene is TRBV10-3, the J gene TRBJ1-1; no clear D. Trimming left V 4 bases short and J 6 bases short, with 12 bases between. Germline V gene sequence: CDR1 ENHRY, CDR2 SYGVKD. The CDR3 length is 13 residues. The CDR3 sequence: CAISVGRRAEAFF. CDR3 in DNA: TGTGCCATCAGTGTTGGACGGAGGGCTGAAGCTTTCTTT.

CDR3 nucleotide sequence: TGTGCCAGCAGCTCAAGGGGGGCGAACACTGAAGCTTTCTTT. It encodes CASSSRGANTEAFF. V gene TRBV5-4 combines with J gene TRBJ1-1, with TRBD1 as a possible D gene (6 bases). This CDR3 is built from 14 residues. V was trimmed by 3 bases and J by 1 base, leaving 10 bases between them. CDR1 SGHNT and CDR2 YYREEE come from the germline V gene (reference sequence).

The chain recombines TRBV5-1 with TRBJ1-4; D remains unclear. The V gene's germline CDR1 is SGHRS and CDR2 YFSETQ. Trimming stripped 4 bases from V and 8 bases from J, with 24 bases between. The CDR3 spans 17 residues. This chain's CDR3 is CASSPNKAAGLGEKLFF. The CDR3 DNA sequence: TGCGCCAGCAGCCCCAATAAGGCGGCAGGACTAGGGGAAAAACTGTTTTTT. The whole variable domain, filled in from reference TRBV5-1 and TRBJ1-4, reads KAGVTQTPRYLIKTRGQQVTLSCSPISGHRSVSWYQQTPGQGLQFLFEYFSETQRNKGNFPGRFSGRQFSNSRSEMNVSTLELGDSALYLCASSPNKAAGLGEKLFFGSGTQLSVL.

The V gene is TRBV3-1 (or the pseudogene TRBV3-2), the J gene TRBJ1-4; weak D call: TRBD1 (5 bases). V lost 1 base to trimming and J lost 11 bases, with 11 bases between them. The CDR3 sequence is 13 residues long. Germline lookup yields CDR1 LGHDT and CDR2 YNNKEL (reference sequence). In DNA form, the CDR3 reads TGTGCCAGCAGCCAAGTCGTTCGGGGGAAACTGTTTTTT. Translated: CASSQVVRGKLFF.

This chain connects TRBV6-1 to TRBJ1-1; D not resolved. V lost 0 bases, J lost 0 bases, and 5 bases lay in between. Germline V gives CDR1 MNHNS, CDR2 SASEGT. CDR3 length: 14 amino acids. This CDR3 reads CASSEAGLNTEAFF. CDR3 sequence (DNA): TGTGCCAGCAGTGAAGCCGGATTGAACACTGAAGCTTTCTTT.

CDR3 DNA sequence: TGTGCCAGCAGCTTAGGGCGGGGAATAGGGGAGACCCAGTACTTC. It yields the protein CASSLGRGIGETQYF. The chain joins TRBV11-2 to TRBJ2-5; TRBD2 might be the D (6 bases). The germline V gene has CDR1 SGHAT and CDR2 FQNNGV. With 1 base removed from V and 5 bases from J, the gap between germline ends came to 14 bases. The CDR3 contains 15 residues.

The chain uses TRBV5-1 and TRBJ2-1; 8 positions match TRBD2. V lost 6 bases, J lost 0 bases, and 5 bases stayed unmatched. The CDR3 has 15 amino acids. The germline V gene has CDR1 SGHRS and CDR2 YFSETQ. The CDR3 nucleotides are TGCGCCAGCAAAGGGACTAGTTCCTCCTACAATGAGCAGTTCTTC. Translation: CASKGTSSSYNEQFF.

V and J are TRBV5-1 and TRBJ1-1; D call uncertain. Germline CDR1 reads SGHRS; CDR2 reads YFSETQ. With 0 bases removed from V and 1 base from J, the gap between germline ends came to 13 bases. The CDR3 sequence is 16 residues long. The CDR3 sequence is CASSLANRRANTEAFF. CDR3 coding DNA: TGCGCCAGCAGCTTGGCCAACAGACGGGCGAACACTGAAGCTTTCTTT.

V usage is TRBV5-1 and J usage is TRBJ2-2; the D is unclear. The V end lost 1 base, the J end lost 0 bases, and 7 bases lay between the germline ends. CDR1 SGHRS and CDR2 YFSETQ come from the germline V gene. This CDR3 spans 15 amino acids. The CDR3 sequence is CASSLRPANTGELFF. The DNA of the CDR3 is TGCGCCAGCAGCTTGAGGCCAGCGAACACCGGGGAGCTGTTTTTT.

V usage is TRBV12-3 or TRBV12-4 and J usage is TRBJ1-2; no clear D. The CDR3 loop spans 13 amino acids. Trimming took 6 bases from V and 8 from J, leaving 16 bases between them. As DNA, the CDR3 is TGTGCCAGCAGCCCTGACCTGACGGGGGGCTACACCTTC. The encoded protein is CASSPDLTGGYTF.

The chain recombines TRBV19 with TRBJ1-1; possible D gene TRBD1, 5 bases. The V end lost 6 bases, the J end lost 2 bases, and 19 bases lay between the germline ends. This CDR3 spans 16 amino acids. CDR1 and CDR2 from the germline V gene are LNHDA and SQIVND (reference sequence). The CDR3 coding sequence is TGTGCCAGTAGCGAAGCCGGGACTCCATCAAACACTGAAGCTTTCTTT. Translating it yields CASSEAGTPSNTEAFF.

This clone was observed once. The chain carries TRBV11-1 and TRBJ2-7; no clear D gene. CDR1 is SGHAT, CDR2 FQDESV, per germline (reference sequence). CDR3 length: 15 amino acids. V lost 6 bases to trimming and J lost 0 bases, with 15 bases between them. CDR3 DNA: TGTGCCAGCAGTCTTGACGCCATCCGCTCCTACGAGCAGTACTTC. Translating gives CASSLDAIRSYEQYF.

Comment on this clone: This CDR3 is also generated by other DNA sequences in the sample. The chain is built from TRBV12-3 or TRBV12-4 and TRBJ2-3; D unresolved. The CDR3 covers 12 residues. V dropped 2 bases and J dropped 2 bases, with 2 bases sitting between them. Here the CDR3 DNA reads TGTGCCAGCAGTTTATCCACAGATACGCAGTATTTT. Translation: CASSLSTDTQYF.

The rearrangement uses TRBV20-1 and TRBJ1-5; D may be TRBD1 (5 bases). Germline CDR1 and CDR2: DFQATT and SNEGSKA (reference sequence). V gave up 4 bases and J gave up 6 bases, with 7 bases separating them. The CDR3 length is 11 residues. The CDR3 is CSATRGQPQHF. Here the CDR3 DNA reads TGCAGTGCTACTAGGGGTCAGCCCCAGCATTTT.

This clone is a singleton in its sample. The chain joins TRBV5-4 to TRBJ1-2; D is uncertain. Trimming removed 3 bases at V and 2 bases at J, with 8 bases between. The length of the CDR3 is 13 residues. From germline, CDR1 is SGHNT and CDR2 YYREEE (reference sequence). Written as DNA, the CDR3 is TGTGCCAGCAGCTACGGTCACAACTATGGCTACACCTTC. This encodes CASSYGHNYGYTF.

The chain recombines TRBV19 with TRBJ2-5; no clear D gene. The germline V and J ends were trimmed by 4 bases and 5 bases, with 11 bases remaining between them. CDR1 and CDR2 from the germline V gene are LNHDA and SQIVND (reference sequence). The CDR3 spans 13 residues. CDR3 nucleotide sequence: TGTGCCAGTAGTACGACAATTTCGGAGACCCAGTACTTC. Protein sequence: CASSTTISETQYF. Full variable domain (outside the CDR3, taken from reference TRBV19 and TRBJ2-5): DGGITQSPKYLFRKEGQNVTLSCEQNLNHDAMYWYRQDPGQGLRLIYYSQIVNDFQKGDIAEGYSVSREKKESFPLTVTSAQKNPTAFYLCASSTTISETQYFGPGTRLLVL.

This sequence joins TRBV27 and TRBJ1-1; TRBD1 matches 8 bases. The trim removed 3 bases at V and 3 bases at J, leaving 3 bases unmatched. The germline V gene has CDR1 MNHEY and CDR2 SMNVEV (reference sequence). CDR3 size: 14 residues. The CDR3 here is CASSFRQGYTEAFF. The CDR3 bases are TGTGCCAGCAGTTTCCGACAGGGGTACACTGAAGCTTTCTTT.

The sample holds one count of this clone. The chain recombines TRBV3-1 (or the pseudogene TRBV3-2) with TRBJ1-2; D perhaps matches TRBD1 (6 bases). V was cut by 11 bases and J by 4 bases, with 17 bases left in between. CDR3 length: 13 amino acids. Germline values: CDR1 LGHDT, CDR2 YNNKEL (reference sequence). The CDR3 bases are TGTGCCGCATCGCAGGGGTCCCGCTATGGCTACACCTTC. Translation gives CAASQGSRYGYTF.

The J gene is TRBJ2-7, the V gene TRBV5-1, with 8 nucleotides matching TRBD1. CDR1 is SGHRS, CDR2 YFSETQ, per germline. V lost 2 bases, J lost 7 bases, and 8 bases stayed unmatched. The CDR3 runs 14 residues. In DNA, the CDR3 is TGCGCCAGCAGCTTCGGACAGGGAAAAGAAGAGCAGTACTTC. It is translated as CASSFGQGKEEQYF.

The V call is TRBV12-3 or TRBV12-4, the J call TRBJ1-2; 9 positions match TRBD1. CDR3 length: 13 amino acids. J lost 8 bases, V lost 5 bases, and 6 bases had no gene match. The chain's CDR3 is CASSPGQGLGYTF. The DNA for the CDR3 is TGTGCCAGCAGTCCGGGACAGGGCCTAGGCTACACCTTC.

The chain combines TRBV7-7 with TRBJ2-5, with TRBD1 identical over 8 bases. Germline V gives CDR1 SSHAT, CDR2 FNYEAQ (reference sequence). V was pared by 2 bases and J by 4 bases, with 3 bases of the junction left unmatched. This CDR3 has 14 residues. The CDR3 loop reads CASSLTGGRETQYF. The DNA of the CDR3 is TGTGCCAGCAGCTTAACAGGGGGTCGAGAGACCCAGTACTTC.